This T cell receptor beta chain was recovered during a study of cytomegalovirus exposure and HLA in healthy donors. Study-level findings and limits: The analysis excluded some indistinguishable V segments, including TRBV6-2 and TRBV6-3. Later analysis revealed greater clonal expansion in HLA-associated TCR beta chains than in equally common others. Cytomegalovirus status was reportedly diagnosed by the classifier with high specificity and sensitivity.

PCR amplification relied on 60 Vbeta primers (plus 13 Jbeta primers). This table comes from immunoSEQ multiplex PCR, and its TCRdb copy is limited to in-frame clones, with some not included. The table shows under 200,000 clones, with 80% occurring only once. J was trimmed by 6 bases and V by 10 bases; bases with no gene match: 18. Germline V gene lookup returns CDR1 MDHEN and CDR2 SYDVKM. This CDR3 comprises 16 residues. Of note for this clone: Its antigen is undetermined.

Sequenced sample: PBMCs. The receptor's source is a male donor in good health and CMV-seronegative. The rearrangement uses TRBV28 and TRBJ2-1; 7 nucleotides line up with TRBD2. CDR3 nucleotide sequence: TGTGCCACCCTGGGTGTGGCTAGCGGCGTACGCAATGAGCAGTTCTTC. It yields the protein CATLGVASGVRNEQFF.